This T cell receptor (beta chain) was captured by sequencing in a study of T cells in Graves' hyperthyroidism and ophthalmopathy. Study context: Blood from the periphery was taken at initial diagnosis, before any treatment. Study outcomes and limitations: The blood repertoire included most of the expanded thyroid clonotypes above 0.001.

The sample holds many counts of this clonotype. The antigen is unknown. Template material for amplifying TCR beta CDR3 regions consisted of RNA transcripts. HTBI primers drove first-round RT-PCR of the TCR CDR3. MiXCR was run by TCRdb on the multiplex PCR reads, yielding one entry per CDR3 protein. The table includes about 350,000 distinct CDR3 sequences, roughly 13% detected once. With duration under 3 months, ophthalmopathy was active: Clinical Activity Score at least 3, NOSPECS at least 4. Patients having uncontrolled infection, another autoimmune disease, pregnancy or lactation were not included. The CDR3 consists of 12 residues. Trimming took 7 bases from V and 5 from J; bases not matched to a gene: 3. Germline CDR1 reads MDHEN; CDR2 reads SYDVKM.

Sequenced input: blood. The J gene is TRBJ2-5, the V gene TRBV28, with 8 positions matching TRBD1. The sequence derives from a woman aged 40 to 50 with Graves' ophthalmopathy. CDR3 protein: CASTGGRETQYF. CDR3 DNA: TGTGCCAGCACAGGGGGCCGGGAGACCCAGTACTTC.